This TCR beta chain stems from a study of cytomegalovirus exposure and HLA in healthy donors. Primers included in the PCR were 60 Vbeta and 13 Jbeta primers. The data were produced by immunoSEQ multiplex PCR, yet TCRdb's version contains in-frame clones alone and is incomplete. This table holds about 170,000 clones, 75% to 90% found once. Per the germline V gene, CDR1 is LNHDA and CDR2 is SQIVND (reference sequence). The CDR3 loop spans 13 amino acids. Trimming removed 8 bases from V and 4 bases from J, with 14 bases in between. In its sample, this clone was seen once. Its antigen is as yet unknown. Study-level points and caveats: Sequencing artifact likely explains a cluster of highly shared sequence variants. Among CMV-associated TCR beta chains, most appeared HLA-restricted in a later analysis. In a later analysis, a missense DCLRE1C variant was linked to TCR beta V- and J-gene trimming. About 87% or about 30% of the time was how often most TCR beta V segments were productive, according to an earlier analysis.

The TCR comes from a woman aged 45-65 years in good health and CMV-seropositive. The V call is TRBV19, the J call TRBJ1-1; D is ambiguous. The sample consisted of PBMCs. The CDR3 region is CASSEVVGTEAFF. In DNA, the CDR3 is TGTGCCAGTTCCGAGGTTGTGGGCACTGAAGCTTTCTTT.